The 29 T cell receptor beta chains presented below share a single source sample, sequenced in a study of blood T cell repertoires in COVID-19. Method: immunoSEQ multiplex PCR; TCRdb's copy keeps in-frame clones and lacks some. The sample includes hundreds of thousands of clones, more than 70% seen only once; the top ten take over 9%. The material sequenced was peripheral blood. The receptors originated from a young woman with COVID-19, enrolled during active disease.

A few counts support this clone. CDR3 bases: TGTGCCGTAGAAGGACACTGGAACTATGGCTACACCTTC. Protein product: CAVEGHWNYGYTF. The V and J genes are TRBV28 and TRBJ1-2; D may be TRBD1 (5 bases). The CDR3 spans 13 residues. V was trimmed by 11 bases and J by 2 bases, leaving 15 bases between them. Germline assignment: CDR1 MDHEN and CDR2 SYDVKM.

This chain links TRBV18 with TRBJ1-3; no reliable D call. The CDR3 is 16 amino acids. Trimming shortened V by 1 base and J by 0 bases, and 10 bases separated the two germline ends. CDR1 and CDR2 from the germline V gene are KGHSH and LQKENI. The CDR3 here is CASSPLPGGSGNTIYF. CDR3 nucleotides: TGTGCCAGCTCACCACTTCCCGGCGGCTCTGGAAACACCATATATTTT.

This chain connects TRBV9 to TRBJ2-7; 7 nucleotides align to TRBD2. Germline CDR1 and CDR2: SGDLS and YYNGEE. CDR3 size: 16 residues. V gave up 4 bases and J gave up 1 base; unmatched junction bases: 11. This CDR3 is CASSPRAGEGSYEQYF. In nucleotides, the CDR3 is TGTGCCAGCAGCCCGCGGGCCGGGGAGGGATCCTACGAGCAGTACTTC.

Regarding this clone: One end of the junction fails to match germline, which may point to a read error. The gene calls are TRBV19 and TRBJ1-5, with a weak D call TRBD1 (5 bases). CDR1 and CDR2 (germline): LNHDA, SQIVND (reference sequence). The CDR3 sequence is 17 residues long. The DNA for the CDR3 is TGTGCCTGTAGTCCGGGACTGGGGACCTATTGCAATCAGCCCCAGCATTTT. This sequence encodes CACSPGLGTYCNQPQHF.

On this clone: The same CDR3 can be traced to other DNA sequences in this sample. The chain carries TRBV6-5 and TRBJ1-2, with D possibly matching TRBD1 (6 bases). This CDR3 is built from 14 residues. The V end was cut by 5 bases, the J end by 1 base, with 11 bases between. Per the germline V gene, CDR1 is MNHEY and CDR2 is SVGAGI. CDR3 amino acids: CASSRTVNNYGYTF. CDR3 sequence (DNA): TGTGCCAGCAGTCGGACAGTAAATAACTATGGCTACACCTTC.

CDR3 protein: CASSLKSAGLPYEQYF. The CDR3 nucleotides are TGTGCCAGCAGCTTGAAGTCCGCGGGACTACCCTACGAGCAGTACTTC. The chain uses TRBV5-5 and TRBJ2-7; 7 nucleotides line up with TRBD2. Looked up from germline, CDR1 is SGHKS and CDR2 is YYEKEE (reference sequence). Trimming at V came to 1 base and at J to 2 bases, leaving 9 bases not matched to a gene. The CDR3 loop spans 16 amino acids.

The rearrangement joins TRBV5-6 to TRBJ1-2; D not certain. Trimming pared 3 bases from V and 4 bases from J, leaving 13 bases between. CDR3 length: 14 amino acids. Germline-derived CDR1 and CDR2 are SGHDT and YYEEEE. The CDR3 nucleotides are TGTGCCAGCAGCTACCGACGGGTCTTCTATGGCTACACCTTC. It yields the protein CASSYRRVFYGYTF.

This clone was seen a handful of times. The V and J genes are TRBV6-5 and TRBJ1-6; weak D call: TRBD1 (6 bases). V lost 5 bases and J 0 bases, leaving 8 bases between the germline ends. The CDR3 runs to 15 residues. From germline, CDR1 is MNHEY and CDR2 SVGAGI. The CDR3 bases are TGTGCCAGCAGTCGACAGGTCTCCTATAATTCACCCCTCCACTTT. Its protein product is CASSRQVSYNSPLHF.

The chain links TRBV30 to TRBJ1-5, with TRBD1 matching over 7 bases. The CDR3 length is 15 residues. V lost 2 bases, J lost 2 bases, and 6 bases stayed unmatched. Germline CDR1 GTSNPN, CDR2 SVGIG (reference sequence). The CDR3 coding sequence is TGTGCCTGGAGTAACTGGAGGGGGCGCAATCAGCCCCAGCATTTT. This sequence encodes CAWSNWRGRNQPQHF. The full variable domain, its missing parts supplied by reference TRBV30 and TRBJ1-5, is SQTIHQWPATLVQPVGSPLSLECTVEGTSNPNLYWYRQAAGRGLQLLFYSVGIGQISSEVPQNLSASRPQDRQFILSSKKLLLSDSGFYLCAWSNWRGRNQPQHFGDGTRLSIL.

V is TRBV2 and J is TRBJ1-1, with 9 positions matching TRBD1. The CDR3 is 14 residues long. Unmatched junction bases numbered 7, after V lost 7 bases and J lost 4 bases. CDR1 is SNHLY and CDR2 is FYNNEI in the germline V gene. The CDR3, as DNA: TGTGCCAGCACCAATGGACAGGGGCCCACTGAAGCTTTCTTT. Translating gives CASTNGQGPTEAFF.

The chain combines TRBV19 with TRBJ2-7; 7 bases agree with TRBD1. In germline, CDR1 is LNHDA, CDR2 SQIVND (reference sequence). After removal of 4 bases from V and 3 bases from J, the junction contained 18 bases not matched to a gene. The CDR3 is 18 amino acids. This CDR3 is CASSSRPSGQRLIYEQYF. The CDR3 coding sequence is TGTGCCAGTAGTAGCCGCCCCTCGGGACAGAGATTAATCTACGAGCAGTACTTC.

V is TRBV3-1 (or the pseudogene TRBV3-2) and J is TRBJ2-1, with a weak D call TRBD2 (5 bases). The CDR3 is made up of 16 amino acids. V was clipped by 0 bases and J by 6 bases, with 15 bases between them. Germline lookup yields CDR1 LGHDT and CDR2 YNNKEL (reference sequence). This CDR3 reads CASSQDLIAISNEQFF. In DNA, the CDR3 is TGTGCCAGCAGCCAAGATTTAATAGCGATTAGCAATGAGCAGTTCTTC.

J is TRBJ2-1 and V is TRBV7-9; 7 bases fit TRBD1. V dropped 4 bases and J dropped 2; count of bases not matched to a gene: 5. This CDR3 has 15 amino acids. Germline CDR1 reads SEHNR; CDR2 reads FQNEAQ (reference sequence). CDR3 bases: TGTGCCAGCAGCTCAACCGGGACAGCCTACAATGAGCAGTTCTTC. Its translation is CASSSTGTAYNEQFF.

V usage is TRBV5-1 and J usage is TRBJ2-7; 11 bases line up with TRBD2. The CDR3 runs 15 residues. V was clipped by 3 bases and J by 3 bases; unmatched bases: 5. Per the germline V gene, CDR1 is SGHRS and CDR2 is YFSETQ. CDR3 residues: CASSYGTSGLYEQYF. CDR3 in DNA: TGCGCCAGCAGCTATGGGACTAGCGGCCTCTACGAGCAGTACTTC.

This CDR3 reads CASSAGSSGNTIYF. The CDR3, as DNA: TGTGCCAGCAGCGCCGGGAGCTCTGGAAACACCATATATTTT. The chain carries TRBV7-3 and TRBJ1-3; D unresolved. The length of the CDR3 is 14 residues. Trimming took off 5 bases at V and 0 bases at J, with 8 bases between the two ends. Germline V gives CDR1 SGHTA, CDR2 FQGTGA.

The table lists this clone with a few counts. V gene TRBV7-2 combines with J gene TRBJ2-7, with TRBD2 matching over 7 bases. CDR3 length: 15 amino acids. Per the germline V gene, CDR1 is SGHTA and CDR2 is FQGNSA. Trimming removed 1 base from V and 5 bases from J; junction bases left unmatched: 8. The CDR3 nucleotides are TGTGCCAGCAGCTTAGATGGGCGGGAGTCCGACGAGCAGTACTTC. This sequence encodes CASSLDGRESDEQYF.

The chain uses TRBV30 and TRBJ1-1, with D perhaps TRBD1 (5 bases). Looked up from germline, CDR1 is GTSNPN and CDR2 is SVGIG (reference sequence). The CDR3 extends over 14 amino acids. V was trimmed by 0 bases and J by 3 bases, leaving 11 bases between them. The CDR3 nucleotides are TGTGCCTGGAGTGTACTCCCGGGGGACACTGAAGCTTTCTTT. Translation: CAWSVLPGDTEAFF.

J is TRBJ2-7 and V is TRBV6-5; TRBD1 matches at 10 bases. Germline-derived CDR1 and CDR2 are MNHEY and SVGAGI. The V gene end was trimmed by 7 bases and the J gene end by 0 bases; junction bases not matched to a gene: 6. The CDR3 covers 15 residues. CDR3 coding DNA: TGTGCCAGCAATTTTGGGACAGGGGCCTCCTACGAGCAGTACTTC. Residues: CASNFGTGASYEQYF.

The J gene is TRBJ2-7, the V gene TRBV10-3; 13 nucleotides align to TRBD2. V lost 3 bases, J lost 5 bases, and 7 bases stayed unmatched. Germline-derived CDR1 and CDR2 are ENHRY and SYGVKD. The CDR3 is 16 amino acids. The CDR3 coding sequence is TGTGCCATCAGTGACCTTCGGACTAGCGGGAGCCACGAGCAGTACTTC. Its translation is CAISDLRTSGSHEQYF.

In this sample, this clone turned up a few times. The chain recombines TRBV12-3 or TRBV12-4 with TRBJ1-1; 11 bases are shared with TRBD1. CDR3 length: 13 residues. The V segment lost 6 bases and the J segment 6 bases; nucleotides outside the gene matches: 3. The CDR3 loop is CASRPGQGAEAFF. In nucleotides, the CDR3 is TGTGCCAGCAGGCCGGGACAGGGGGCTGAAGCTTTCTTT.

The rearrangement links TRBV6-5 to TRBJ1-3; D gene ambiguous. Germline CDR1 is MNHEY and CDR2 is SVGAGI. The V gene lost 6 bases and the J gene lost 2 bases, with 11 bases spanning the gap. The CDR3 covers 14 residues. The CDR3 bases are TGTGCCAGCAGCCGAAGTCCAGCTGGAAACACCATATATTTT. Residues: CASSRSPAGNTIYF.

This chain joins TRBV19 and TRBJ2-7, with D unresolved. V was pared by 3 bases and J by 2 bases, with 14 bases between. Per germline, CDR1 LNHDA and CDR2 SQIVND (reference sequence). The CDR3 spans 15 residues. DNA of the CDR3: TGTGCCAGTAGTATCGCACTACAACCGCCCTACGAGCAGTACTTC. It specifies CASSIALQPPYEQYF.

V gene TRBV27 combines with J gene TRBJ2-7; D possibly corresponds to TRBD2 (6 bases). CDR1 and CDR2 from the germline V gene are MNHEY and SMNVEV (reference sequence). The ends were cut back, 5 bases at V and 5 bases at J, with 13 bases in the middle. This CDR3 has 13 amino acids. CDR3 sequence: CASSLGRVHEQYF. DNA for the CDR3: TGTGCCAGCAGTCTCGGGAGAGTGCACGAGCAGTACTTC.

J is TRBJ2-7 and V is TRBV4-1, with D possibly being TRBD1 (6 bases). CDR3 length equals 14 residues. Germline V gene lookup returns CDR1 MGHRA and CDR2 YSYEKL. The V gene lost 2 bases and the J gene lost 1 base, with 9 bases spanning the gap. CDR3 region: CASSQRDTSYEQYF. The CDR3 coding sequence is TGCGCCAGCAGCCAACGGGACACTTCCTACGAGCAGTACTTC.

V gene TRBV4-2 combines with J gene TRBJ2-5; possibly TRBD2 for D (5 bases). The germline gives CDR1 LGHNA, CDR2 YNFKEQ. This CDR3 contains 14 residues. Trimming took off 0 bases at V and 5 bases at J, with 10 bases between the two ends. The CDR3: CASSQDSERETQYF. CDR3 DNA sequence: TGTGCCAGCAGCCAAGATTCGGAGCGGGAGACCCAGTACTTC.

The genes are TRBV5-1 and TRBJ2-2; a possible D gene is TRBD2 (5 bases). Germline CDR1 SGHRS, CDR2 YFSETQ. The CDR3 extends over 13 amino acids. The germline V and J ends were trimmed by 6 bases and 4 bases, with 10 bases remaining between them. The CDR3 region has the DNA TGCGCCAGCACCCTCGGGGTCACCGGGGAGCTGTTTTTT. It yields the protein CASTLGVTGELFF.

The chain links TRBV10-3 to TRBJ1-3, with a possible D match to TRBD1 (6 bases). Germline loops: CDR1 ENHRY, CDR2 SYGVKD. Trimming took 3 bases from V and 0 from J, leaving 12 bases between them. CDR3 length equals 16 residues. CDR3 nucleotides: TGTGCCATCAGTGACCGGACAGACTACTCTGGAAACACCATATATTTT. Its protein is CAISDRTDYSGNTIYF.

This chain joins TRBV23-1 and TRBJ1-1, with TRBD1 identical over 7 bases. TRBV23-1 is an open reading frame, and its role is uncertain. Trimming took 7 bases from V and 4 from J; bases not matched to a gene: 12. This CDR3 region has 15 residues. CDR3 bases: TGCGCCAGCAAAACCGCGACAGGGAAGGGCACTGAAGCTTTCTTT. It specifies CASKTATGKGTEAFF.

Notes on this clone: This sample includes further DNA sequences coding for the same CDR3. The chain is built from TRBV29-1 and TRBJ2-7, with D possibly TRBD1 on 6 matching bases. Trimming cost V 4 bases and J 3 bases, with 10 bases left between them. This CDR3 comprises 12 residues. Germline-derived CDR1 and CDR2 are SQVTM and ANQGSEA. This chain's CDR3 is CSVVQGNYEQYF. The CDR3 DNA is TGCAGCGTTGTACAGGGAAACTACGAGCAGTACTTC.